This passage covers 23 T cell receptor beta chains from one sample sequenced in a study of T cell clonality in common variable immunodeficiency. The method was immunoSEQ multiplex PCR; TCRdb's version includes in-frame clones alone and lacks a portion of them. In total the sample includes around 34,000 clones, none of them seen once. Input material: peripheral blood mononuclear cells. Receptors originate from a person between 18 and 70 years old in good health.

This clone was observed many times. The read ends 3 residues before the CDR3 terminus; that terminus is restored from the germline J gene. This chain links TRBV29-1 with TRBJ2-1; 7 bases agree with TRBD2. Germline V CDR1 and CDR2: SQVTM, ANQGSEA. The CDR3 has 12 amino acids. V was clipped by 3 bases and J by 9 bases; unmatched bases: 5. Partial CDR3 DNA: TGCAGCGTTGACGGAGGGAGGGGTGAG. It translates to CSVDGGRGE. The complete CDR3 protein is CSVDGGRGEQFF.

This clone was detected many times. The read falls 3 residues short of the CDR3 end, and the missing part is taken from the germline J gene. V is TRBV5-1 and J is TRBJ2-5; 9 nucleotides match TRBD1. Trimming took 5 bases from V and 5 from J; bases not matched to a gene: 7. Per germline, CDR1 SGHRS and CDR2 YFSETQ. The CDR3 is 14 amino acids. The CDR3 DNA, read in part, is TGCGCCAGCAGGGAACAGGGGGCGAGGGAGACC. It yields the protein CASREQGARET. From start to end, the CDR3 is CASREQGARETQYF.

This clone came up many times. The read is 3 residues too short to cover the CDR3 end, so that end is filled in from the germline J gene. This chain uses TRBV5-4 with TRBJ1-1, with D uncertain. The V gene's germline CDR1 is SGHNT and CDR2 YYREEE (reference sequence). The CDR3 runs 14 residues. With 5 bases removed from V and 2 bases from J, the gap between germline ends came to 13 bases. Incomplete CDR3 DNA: TGTGCCAGCAGTACTGACATCGTTAACACTGAA. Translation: CASSTDIVNTE. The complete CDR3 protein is CASSTDIVNTEAFF.

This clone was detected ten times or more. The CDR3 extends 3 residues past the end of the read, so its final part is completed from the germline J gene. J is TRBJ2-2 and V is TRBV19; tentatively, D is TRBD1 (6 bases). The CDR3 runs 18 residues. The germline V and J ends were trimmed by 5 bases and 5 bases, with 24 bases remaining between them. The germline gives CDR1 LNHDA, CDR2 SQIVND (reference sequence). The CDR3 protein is CASSSVTGSLLGTGELFF. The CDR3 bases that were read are TGTGCCAGTAGTTCTGTGACAGGTTCACTCCTGGGGACCGGGGAG.

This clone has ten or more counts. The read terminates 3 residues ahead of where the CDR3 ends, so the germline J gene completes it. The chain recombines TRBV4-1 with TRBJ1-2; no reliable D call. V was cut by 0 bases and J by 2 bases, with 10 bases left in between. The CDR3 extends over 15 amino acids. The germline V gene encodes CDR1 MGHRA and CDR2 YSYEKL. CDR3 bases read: TGCGCCAGCAGCCAAGACCCAGGTTCAAACTATGGC. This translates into CASSQDPGSNYG. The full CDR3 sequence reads CASSQDPGSNYGYTF.

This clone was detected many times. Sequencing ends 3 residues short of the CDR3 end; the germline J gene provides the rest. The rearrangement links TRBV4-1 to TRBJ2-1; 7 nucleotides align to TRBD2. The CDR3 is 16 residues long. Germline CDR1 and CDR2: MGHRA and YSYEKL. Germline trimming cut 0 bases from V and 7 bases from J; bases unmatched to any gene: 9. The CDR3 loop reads CASSQDAWGEGNEQFF. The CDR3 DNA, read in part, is TGCGCCAGCAGCCAAGATGCGTGGGGGGAGGGAAATGAG.

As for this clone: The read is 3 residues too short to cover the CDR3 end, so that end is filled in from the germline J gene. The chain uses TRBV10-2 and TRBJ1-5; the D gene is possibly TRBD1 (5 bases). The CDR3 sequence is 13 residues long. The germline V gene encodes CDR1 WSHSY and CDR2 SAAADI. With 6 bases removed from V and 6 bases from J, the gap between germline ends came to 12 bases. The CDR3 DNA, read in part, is TGCGCCAGCAGCGACAGCTTCAGTCAGCCC. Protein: CASSDSFSQP. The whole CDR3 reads CASSDSFSQPQHF.

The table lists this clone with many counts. This CDR3 is CASSRQGIAESNQPQHF. CDR3 bases read: TGTGCCAGCTCACGACAGGGGATAGCTGAGAGCAATCAGCCC. The chain joins TRBV18 to TRBJ1-5, with 8 bases matching TRBD1. The read ends 3 residues before the CDR3 terminus; that terminus is restored from the germline J gene. CDR1 KGHSH and CDR2 LQKENI come from the germline V gene. The CDR3 extends over 17 amino acids. Unmatched junction bases numbered 9, after V lost 4 bases and J lost 1 base.

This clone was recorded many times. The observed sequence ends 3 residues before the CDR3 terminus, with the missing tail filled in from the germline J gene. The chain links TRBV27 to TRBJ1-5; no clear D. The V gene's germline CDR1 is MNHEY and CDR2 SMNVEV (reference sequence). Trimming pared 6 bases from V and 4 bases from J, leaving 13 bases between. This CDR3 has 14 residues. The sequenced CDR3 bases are TGTGCCAGCAGCCTACTGAATACTAATCAGCCC. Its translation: CASSLLNTNQP. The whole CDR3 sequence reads CASSLLNTNQPQHF.

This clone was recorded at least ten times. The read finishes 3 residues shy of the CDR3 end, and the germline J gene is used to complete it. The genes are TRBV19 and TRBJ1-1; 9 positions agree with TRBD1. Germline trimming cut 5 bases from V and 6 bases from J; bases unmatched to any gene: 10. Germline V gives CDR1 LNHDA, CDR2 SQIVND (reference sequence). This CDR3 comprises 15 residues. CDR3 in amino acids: CASSYHRDREAEAFF. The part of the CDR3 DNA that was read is TGTGCCAGTAGTTACCACCGGGACAGGGAGGCTGAA.

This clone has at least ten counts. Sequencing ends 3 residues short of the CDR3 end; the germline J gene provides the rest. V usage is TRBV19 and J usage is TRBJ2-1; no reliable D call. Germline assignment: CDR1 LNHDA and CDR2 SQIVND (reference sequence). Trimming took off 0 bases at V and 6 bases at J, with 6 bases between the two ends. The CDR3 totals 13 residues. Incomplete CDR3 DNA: TGTGCCAGTAGTATAGATGCAGGCAATGAG. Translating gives CASSIDAGNE. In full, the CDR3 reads CASSIDAGNEQFF. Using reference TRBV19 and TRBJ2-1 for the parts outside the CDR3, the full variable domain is DGGITQSPKYLFRKEGQNVTLSCEQNLNHDAMYWYRQDPGQGLRLIYYSQIVNDFQKGDIAEGYSVSREKKESFPLTVTSAQKNPTAFYLCASSIDAGNEQFFGPGTRLTVL.

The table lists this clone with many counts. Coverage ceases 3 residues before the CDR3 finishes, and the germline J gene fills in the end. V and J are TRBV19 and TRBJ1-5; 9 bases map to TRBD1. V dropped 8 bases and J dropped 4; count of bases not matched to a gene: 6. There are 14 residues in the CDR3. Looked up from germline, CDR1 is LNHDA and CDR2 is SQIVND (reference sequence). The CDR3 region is CASHDRGYNQPQHF. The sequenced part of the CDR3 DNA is TGTGCCAGTCACGACAGGGGGTATAATCAGCCC.

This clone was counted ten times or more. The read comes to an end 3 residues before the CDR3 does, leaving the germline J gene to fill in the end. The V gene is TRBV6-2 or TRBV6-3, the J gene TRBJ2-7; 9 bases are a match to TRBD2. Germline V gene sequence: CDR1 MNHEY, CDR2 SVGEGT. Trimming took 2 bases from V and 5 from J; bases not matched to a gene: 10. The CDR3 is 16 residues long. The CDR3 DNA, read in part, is TGTGCCAGCAGTTACGTGGCTAGCGGGGCCTGGGACGAG. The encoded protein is CASSYVASGAWDE. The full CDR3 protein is CASSYVASGAWDEQYF.

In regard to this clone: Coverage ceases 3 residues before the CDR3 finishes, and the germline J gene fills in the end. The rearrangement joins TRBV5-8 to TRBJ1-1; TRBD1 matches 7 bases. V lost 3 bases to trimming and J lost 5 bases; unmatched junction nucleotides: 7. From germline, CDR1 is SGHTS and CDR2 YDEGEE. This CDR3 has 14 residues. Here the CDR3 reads CASSYGQEGTEAFF. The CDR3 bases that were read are TGTGCCAGCAGCTATGGACAGGAGGGTACTGAA.

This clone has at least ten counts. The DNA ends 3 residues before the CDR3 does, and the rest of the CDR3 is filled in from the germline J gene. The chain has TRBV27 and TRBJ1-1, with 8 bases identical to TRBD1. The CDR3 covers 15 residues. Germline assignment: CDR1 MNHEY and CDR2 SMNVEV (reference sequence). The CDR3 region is CASSSFRGPKEEAFF. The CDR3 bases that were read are TGTGCCAGCAGTTCCTTCAGGGGGCCGAAGGAGGAA.

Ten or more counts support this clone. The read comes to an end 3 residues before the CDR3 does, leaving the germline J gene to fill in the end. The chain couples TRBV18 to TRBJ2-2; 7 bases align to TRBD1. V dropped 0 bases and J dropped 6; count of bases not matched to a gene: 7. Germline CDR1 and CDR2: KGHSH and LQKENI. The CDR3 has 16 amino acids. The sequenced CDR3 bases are TGTGCCAGCTCACCACCCCAGGGGGTGGTCGCCGGGGAG. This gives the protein CASSPPQGVVAGE. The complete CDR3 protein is CASSPPQGVVAGELFF.

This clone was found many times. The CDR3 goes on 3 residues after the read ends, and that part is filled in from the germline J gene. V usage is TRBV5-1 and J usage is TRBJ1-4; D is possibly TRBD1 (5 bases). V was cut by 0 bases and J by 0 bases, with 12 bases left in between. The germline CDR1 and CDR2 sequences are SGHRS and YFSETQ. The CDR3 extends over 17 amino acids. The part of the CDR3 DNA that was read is TGCGCCAGCAGCTTGGGGGCAGGGCGACCAACTAATGAAAAA. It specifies CASSLGAGRPTNEK. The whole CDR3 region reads CASSLGAGRPTNEKLFF.

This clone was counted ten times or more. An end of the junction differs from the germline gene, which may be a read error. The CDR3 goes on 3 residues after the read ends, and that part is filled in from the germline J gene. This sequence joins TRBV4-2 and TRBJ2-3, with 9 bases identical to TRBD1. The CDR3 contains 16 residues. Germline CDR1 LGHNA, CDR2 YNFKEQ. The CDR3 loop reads CASSQHLGQGSDTQYF. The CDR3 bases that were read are TGCGCCAGCAGCCAACATCTTGGACAGGGGTCAGATACG.

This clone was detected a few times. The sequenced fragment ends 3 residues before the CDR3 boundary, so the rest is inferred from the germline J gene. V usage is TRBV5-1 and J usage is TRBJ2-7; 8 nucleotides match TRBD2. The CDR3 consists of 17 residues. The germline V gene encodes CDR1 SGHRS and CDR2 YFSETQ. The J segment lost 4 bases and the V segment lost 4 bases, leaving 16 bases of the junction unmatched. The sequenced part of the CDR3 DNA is TGCGCCAGCAGCCCTTGGATTAGCGGGAATTCTAGGTACGAG. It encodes CASSPWISGNSRYE. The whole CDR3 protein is CASSPWISGNSRYEQYF.

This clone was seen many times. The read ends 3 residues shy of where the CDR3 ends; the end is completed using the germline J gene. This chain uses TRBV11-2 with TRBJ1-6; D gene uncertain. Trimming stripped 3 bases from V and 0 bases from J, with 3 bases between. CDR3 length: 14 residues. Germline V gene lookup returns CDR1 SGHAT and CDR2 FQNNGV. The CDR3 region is CASSFGSYNSPLHF. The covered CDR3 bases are TGTGCCAGCAGCTTCGGCTCCTATAATTCACCC.

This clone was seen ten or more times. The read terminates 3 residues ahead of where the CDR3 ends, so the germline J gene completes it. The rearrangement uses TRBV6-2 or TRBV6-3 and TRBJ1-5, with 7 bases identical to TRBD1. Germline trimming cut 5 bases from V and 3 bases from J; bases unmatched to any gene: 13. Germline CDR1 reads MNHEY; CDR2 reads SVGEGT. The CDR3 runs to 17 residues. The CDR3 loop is CASSRYRQGGINQPQHF. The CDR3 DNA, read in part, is TGTGCCAGCAGTCGGTACCGACAGGGAGGGATCAATCAGCCC.

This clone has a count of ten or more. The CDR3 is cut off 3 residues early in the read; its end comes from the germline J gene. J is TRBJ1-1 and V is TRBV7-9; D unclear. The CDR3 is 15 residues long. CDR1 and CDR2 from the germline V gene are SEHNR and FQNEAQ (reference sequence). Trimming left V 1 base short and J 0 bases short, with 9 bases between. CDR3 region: CASSLVETMNTEAFF. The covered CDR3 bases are TGTGCCAGCAGCTTAGTGGAGACAATGAACACTGAA.

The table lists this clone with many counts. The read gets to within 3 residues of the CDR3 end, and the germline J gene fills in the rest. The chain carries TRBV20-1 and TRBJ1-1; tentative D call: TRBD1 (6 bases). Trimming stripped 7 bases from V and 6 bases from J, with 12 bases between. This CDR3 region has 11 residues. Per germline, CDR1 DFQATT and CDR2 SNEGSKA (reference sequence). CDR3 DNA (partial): TGCAGTGTTACACAGGGAGCTGAA. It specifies CSVTQGAE. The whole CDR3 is CSVTQGAEAFF.